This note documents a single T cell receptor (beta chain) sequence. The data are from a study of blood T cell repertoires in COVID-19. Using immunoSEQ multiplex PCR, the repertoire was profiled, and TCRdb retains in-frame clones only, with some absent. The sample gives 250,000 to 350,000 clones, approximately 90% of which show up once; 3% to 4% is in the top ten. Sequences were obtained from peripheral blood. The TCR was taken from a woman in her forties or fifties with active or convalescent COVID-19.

CDR3 bases: TGTGCCAGCAGCTTCTTCTCAGGGGACTATGGCTACACCTTC. The encoded protein is CASSFFSGDYGYTF. The chain joins TRBV7-2 to TRBJ1-2; D is perhaps TRBD1 (6 bases). Trimming left V 3 bases short and J 3 bases short, with 11 bases between. CDR3 length: 14 residues. Per germline, CDR1 SGHTA and CDR2 FQGNSA.